This is a list of T cell receptor beta chains from one sample in a study of cytomegalovirus exposure and HLA in healthy donors. Assay: immunoSEQ multiplex PCR; the TCRdb copy retains only in-frame clones and omits some. The repertoire holds about 130,000 clones, with around 77% as singletons. Material: PBMCs. The receptors stem from a woman in her fifties or sixties in good health and CMV-seronegative. The conserved cysteine and the conserved F or W are not part of the CDR3 here. A D gene is named only where the DNA matches it firmly.

cdr3_aa,d_call,v_call
ASSFSGQGNQPQN,-,TRBV7-9
ASSLDLRNEKLF,-,TRBV11-2
ASTKGPRGETQY,-,TRBV2
ASWDRVSYNEQF,TRBD1,TRBV2
ASSIARQSYEQY,-,TRBV19
ALGLADSTDTQY,TRBD2,TRBV10-3
ASGQGKKSSYEQY,TRBD1,TRBV25-1
ASSVRRVSGANVLT,-,TRBV2
ASSPYSVEKLF,-,TRBV27
ASSLDSGLLGGEQF,-,TRBV11-3
ASRSPGQYDNEQF,-,TRBV7-2
ASSFPLLAGGGSGTQY,TRBD2,TRBV28
ASSLGVEQF,-,TRBV7-3
ASSFRESPSIQY,-,TRBV5-4
ASSPQQEDQPQH,-,TRBV18
ASSLATVSYEQY,-,TRBV7-6
ASSETSGSRADTQY,TRBD2,TRBV7-9
ASSQDARAGTDTQY,-,TRBV14
ASSPGQAGVGPQH,TRBD1,TRBV27
ASSLYRGLGSYEQY,TRBD1,TRBV7-9
ASHPSGRAGNEQF,TRBD2,TRBV6-1
ASRMLPASGRLDTQY,-,TRBV12-2
AWKVTGQRNTEAF,TRBD1,TRBV30
ASTGDRIVTEAF,-,TRBV10-2
SVLSGRARDTQY,TRBD2,TRBV29-1
ASTPLRTGGAGEKLF,TRBD1,TRBV7-8
ASSPLGETQY,-,TRBV7-2
ASHGRGSVDEQY,TRBD2,TRBV5-1
ASSLAAVNTEAF,-,TRBV5-4
SVEQGGSGANVLT,-,TRBV29-1
ASSERGRIEKLF,TRBD1,TRBV2
ASSSYSSGQGQETQY,TRBD1,TRBV5-4
SAVGRGGYEQY,-,TRBV29-1
ASSIEIAGARDTQY,TRBD2,TRBV19
ASSLPNEQF,-,TRBV7-9
ASSQELAGALVGYNEQF,TRBD2,TRBV4-2
TSSHRLVNTEAF,-,TRBV1
ASSQDRTGPPYNEQF,TRBD1,TRBV4-2
ASSPRTATNEKLF,-,TRBV5-4
ASGLETGRTDTQY,-,TRBV12-5
ASSLVTSGRGYEQF,TRBD2,TRBV7-9
ASQFLAGGFNEQF,TRBD2,TRBV28
ASSRGFGETQY,-,TRBV6-5
AISDVGGGRRNEQF,TRBD2,TRBV10-3
ASGLWGLDGYT,-,TRBV12-5
AWSVPRQRANYGYT,-,TRBV30
SALIAGGSYEQY,TRBD2,TRBV29-1
SVGDYTEAF,-,TRBV29-1
ASSQITAGDLDTQY,TRBD2,TRBV4-2
ATSSLTGAPYNEQF,TRBD1,TRBV15
ASSRLAIQGAFEAF,-,TRBV7-2
ASTRAGTDTQY,-,TRBV6-1
ASSSLTGADF,TRBD1,TRBV5-4
ASSLAGDYSNQPQH,-,TRBV7-9